The 30 T cell receptor beta chains below were found in one sample sequenced in a study of T cell responses to AZD1222 COVID-19 vaccine. Using immunoSEQ multiplex PCR, the repertoire was profiled, and TCRdb retains in-frame clones only, with some absent. The table has 150,000 to 200,000 clones, less than 95% seen once. The starting material was peripheral blood, obtained 28 days after the second AZD1222 dose. These receptors all come from an adult who received the AZD1222 COVID-19 vaccine.

The chain has TRBV6-5 and TRBJ1-2, with D possibly matching TRBD1 (6 bases). This CDR3 contains 13 residues. CDR1 is MNHEY, CDR2 SVGAGI, per germline. Trimming removed 5 bases from V and 4 bases from J, with 11 bases in between. The CDR3 loop reads CASSQTRGYGYTF. The CDR3 region has the DNA TGTGCCAGCAGTCAAACCAGGGGCTATGGCTACACCTTC.

The CDR3 sequence: CAWSEGMWADTQYF. CDR3 DNA sequence: TGTGCCTGGAGTGAGGGGATGTGGGCAGATACGCAGTATTTT. The chain uses TRBV30 and TRBJ2-3; weak D call: TRBD1 (5 bases). Trimming left V 1 base short and J 4 bases short, with 12 bases between. Germline lookup yields CDR1 GTSNPN and CDR2 SVGIG (reference sequence). This CDR3 has 14 amino acids.

The chain recombines TRBV10-3 with TRBJ2-2; no clear D gene. Between the trimmed V and J ends, which lost 7 bases and 6 bases, there was a span of 15 bases. The CDR3 sequence is 14 residues long. Germline assignment: CDR1 ENHRY and CDR2 SYGVKD. The CDR3 bases are TGTGCCATCAAGGGCGGCGACGAGGCCGGGGAGCTGTTTTTT. Translation: CAIKGGDEAGELFF.

V gene TRBV11-3 combines with J gene TRBJ2-5, with D perhaps TRBD1 or TRBD2 (5 bases each). The V gene's germline CDR1 is SGHNT and CDR2 YENEEA. Deletions cut 8 bases from V and 3 bases from J, with 10 bases between. The CDR3 is made up of 12 amino acids. CDR3 in DNA: TGTGCCAGCTCCGGGACGGAAGAGACCCAGTACTTC. Its protein product is CASSGTEETQYF.

V gene TRBV19 combines with J gene TRBJ2-3; 11 bases are a match to TRBD1. Germline lookup yields CDR1 LNHDA and CDR2 SQIVND (reference sequence). The CDR3 spans 14 residues. The V segment lost 6 bases and the J segment 6 bases; nucleotides outside the gene matches: 5. The CDR3 here is CASRDRGRGDTQYF. The CDR3 region has the DNA TGTGCCAGTAGGGACAGGGGGCGCGGGGATACGCAGTATTTT.

J is TRBJ2-1 and V is TRBV29-1, with 11 bases aligning to TRBD2. The V gene end was trimmed by 3 bases and the J gene end by 2 bases; junction bases not matched to a gene: 9. This CDR3 is 17 amino acids long. Germline V CDR1 and CDR2: SQVTM, ANQGSEA. The CDR3 protein is CSVESSGGLRTYNEQFF. The CDR3 DNA is TGCAGCGTTGAGTCTAGCGGGGGGCTCAGAACCTACAATGAGCAGTTCTTC.

This clone was recorded only once. The CDR3 protein is CASSFGTFTDTQYF. In DNA form, the CDR3 reads TGTGCCAGCAGTTTTGGTACCTTCACAGATACGCAGTATTTT. This chain uses TRBV28 with TRBJ2-3; D uncertain. The CDR3 is 14 amino acids. Trimming removed 3 bases at V and 2 bases at J, with 9 bases between. The germline CDR1 and CDR2 sequences are MDHEN and SYDVKM.

V and J are TRBV30 and TRBJ1-6, with D tentatively TRBD1 (5 bases). Trimming took 6 bases from V and 3 from J, leaving 15 bases between them. Germline CDR1 is GTSNPN and CDR2 is SVGIG (reference sequence). The CDR3 loop spans 15 amino acids. The CDR3 coding sequence is TGTGCCTGCCCAATTCAACAGGACTATAATTCACCCCTCCACTTT. It is translated as CACPIQQDYNSPLHF.

This chain connects TRBV19 to TRBJ2-5; D possibly corresponds to TRBD2 (5 bases). V dropped 5 bases and J dropped 2 bases, with 12 bases sitting between them. CDR3 length: 14 amino acids. CDR1 and CDR2 (germline): LNHDA, SQIVND (reference sequence). In DNA, the CDR3 is TGTGCCAGTAGTCGGCGGGCAGGACAAGAGACCCAGTACTTC. Its translation: CASSRRAGQETQYF.

CDR3 coding DNA: TGTGCCAGCAGCTTAGAGTGGCAAGGGGGCGGCTACACCTTC. It yields the protein CASSLEWQGGGYTF. This rearrangement joins TRBV7-3 to TRBJ1-2; 7 bases map to TRBD1. Germline assignment: CDR1 SGHTA and CDR2 FQGTGA. Trimming took 2 bases from V and 8 from J; bases not matched to a gene: 8. The CDR3 sequence is 14 residues long.

The chain carries TRBV5-1 and TRBJ1-6; TRBD1 agrees at 8 bases. The CDR3 runs 15 residues. Germline loops: CDR1 SGHRS, CDR2 YFSETQ. The ends lost 1 base at V and 7 bases at J; junction bases unmatched: 4. CDR3 loop: CASSLMDRANSPLHF. The CDR3 DNA is TGCGCCAGCAGCTTGATGGACAGGGCAAATTCACCCCTCCACTTT.

The chain employs TRBV3-1 (or the pseudogene TRBV3-2) and TRBJ1-2; TRBD1 is a possible D gene (5 bases). The CDR3 has 17 residues. V was pared by 0 bases and J by 4 bases, with 18 bases between. The V gene's germline CDR1 is LGHDT and CDR2 YNNKEL (reference sequence). DNA of the CDR3: TGTGCCAGCAGCCAAGATCCGTCGTCGGTGGGGCTCTATGGCTACACCTTC. Its protein product is CASSQDPSSVGLYGYTF.

This chain links TRBV18 with TRBJ2-1, with 11 bases identical to TRBD2. CDR3 length: 16 residues. Germline V gene lookup returns CDR1 KGHSH and CDR2 LQKENI. The ends lost 3 bases at V and 4 bases at J; junction bases unmatched: 5. The CDR3 coding sequence is TGTGCCAGCTCACCGCCCGGGACTAGCGGATACAATGAGCAGTTCTTC. This gives the protein CASSPPGTSGYNEQFF.

The chain has TRBV6-1 and TRBJ1-5, with D unclear. Trimming took 0 bases from V and 6 from J, leaving 9 bases between them. CDR1 is MNHNS, CDR2 SASEGT, per germline. The CDR3 loop spans 14 amino acids. The CDR3 nucleotides read TGTGCCAGCAGTGAAGCTGGCGGGCGTCAGCCCCAGCATTTT. Encoded protein: CASSEAGGRQPQHF.

The V call is TRBV6-2 or TRBV6-3, the J call TRBJ1-2; 12 bases agree with TRBD1. The junction had 5 bases not matched to a gene; V was cut back by 2 bases and J by 7 bases. Germline V lookup: CDR1 MNHEY, CDR2 SVGEGT. The CDR3 covers 15 residues. The CDR3 DNA sequence: TGTGCCAGCAGTTACCCCGGGACAGGGGGCATTGGCTACACCTTC. It translates to CASSYPGTGGIGYTF.

The rearrangement joins TRBV5-4 to TRBJ2-7, with D tentatively TRBD1 (5 bases). The CDR3 runs 14 residues. CDR1 is SGHNT, CDR2 YYREEE, per germline (reference sequence). V lost 2 bases, J lost 3 bases, and 12 bases lay in between. CDR3 sequence reads: CASSFWGTGYEQYF. CDR3 sequence (DNA): TGTGCCAGCAGCTTTTGGGGCACAGGCTACGAGCAGTACTTC. Together with reference TRBV5-4 and TRBJ2-7, the CDR3 gives the full variable domain: ETGVTQSPTHLIKTRGQQVTLRCSSQSGHNTVSWYQQALGQGPQFIFQYYREEENGRGNFPPRFSGLQFPNYSSELNVNALELDDSALYLCASSFWGTGYEQYFGPGTRLTVT.

The rearrangement joins TRBV3-1 (or the pseudogene TRBV3-2) to TRBJ1-4; D is ambiguous. The germline V and J ends were trimmed by 2 bases and 0 bases, with 7 bases remaining between them. The CDR3 runs 15 residues. CDR1 and CDR2 from the germline V gene are LGHDT and YNNKEL (reference sequence). CDR3: CASSQRTATNEKLFF. The CDR3 nucleotides read TGTGCCAGCAGCCAAAGGACGGCAACTAATGAAAAACTGTTTTTT.

In its sample, this clone was seen once. The CDR3 here is CASSKAGQPNTEAFF. CDR3 sequence (DNA): TGTGCCAGCAGCAAAGCGGGACAGCCGAACACTGAAGCTTTCTTT. The chain employs TRBV4-2 and TRBJ1-1, with 7 positions matching TRBD1. V lost 5 bases, J lost 1 base, and 7 bases stayed unmatched. The CDR3 contains 15 residues. Germline assignment: CDR1 LGHNA and CDR2 YNFKEQ.

The chain has TRBV4-1 and TRBJ1-2; the match to TRBD1 covers 7 bases. V gave up 3 bases and J gave up 1 base; unmatched junction bases: 5. The length of the CDR3 is 15 residues. The germline V gene has CDR1 MGHRA and CDR2 YSYEKL. The CDR3 here is CASSQAGTDNYGYTF. CDR3 DNA sequence: TGCGCCAGCAGCCAGGCCGGGACAGATAACTATGGCTACACCTTC.

In its sample, this clone was seen a few times. The V and J genes are TRBV18 and TRBJ1-4; TRBD1 matches at 8 bases. Germline-derived CDR1 and CDR2 are KGHSH and LQKENI. J gave up 5 bases and V 8 bases, and 7 bases lay outside the gene matches. The CDR3 is 14 residues long. This CDR3 reads CASTRQGTNEKLFF. As DNA, the CDR3 is TGTGCCAGCACTAGACAGGGGACGAATGAAAAACTGTTTTTT.

J is TRBJ1-4 and V is TRBV28; 10 positions match TRBD1. The V gene end was trimmed by 3 bases and the J gene end by 4 bases; junction bases not matched to a gene: 2. Germline lookup yields CDR1 MDHEN and CDR2 SYDVKM. The CDR3 runs to 15 residues. The CDR3 nucleotides read TGTGCCAGCAGTTTCAGGGACAGGGGTAATGAAAAACTGTTTTTT. It translates to CASSFRDRGNEKLFF.

For this clone: The sample carries other DNA sequences with the same CDR3. J is TRBJ2-7 and V is TRBV3-1 (or the pseudogene TRBV3-2), with D hard to call. V was cut by 4 bases and J by 4 bases, with 5 bases left in between. CDR3 size: 11 residues. In germline, CDR1 is LGHDT, CDR2 YNNKEL (reference sequence). CDR3 protein: CASSRSYEQYF. DNA for the CDR3: TGTGCCAGCAGCCGATCATACGAGCAGTACTTC.

J is TRBJ2-7 and V is TRBV4-1, with TRBD1 as a possible D gene (6 bases). The CDR3 sequence is 14 residues long. V gave up 0 bases and J gave up 11 bases, with 17 bases separating them. Germline assignment: CDR1 MGHRA and CDR2 YSYEKL. The CDR3 DNA reads as TGCGCCAGCAGCCAAGATCTTAACAGGGATGTCAAGTACTTC. Amino acids: CASSQDLNRDVKYF.

V is TRBV28 and J is TRBJ1-2, with D maybe TRBD1 (5 bases). With 8 bases removed from V and 4 bases from J, the gap between germline ends came to 17 bases. Germline V gene lookup returns CDR1 MDHEN and CDR2 SYDVKM. The CDR3 is 14 residues long. For the CDR3, the DNA is TGTGCCAGCGGGGCCCCCCGGAAAGGCTATGGCTACACCTTC. The encoded protein is CASGAPRKGYGYTF.

The V gene is TRBV6-5, the J gene TRBJ1-4; a possible D gene is TRBD1 (5 bases). Germline V CDR1 and CDR2: MNHEY, SVGAGI. V shed 6 bases and J shed 0 bases, with 8 bases lying between them. The CDR3 runs to 14 residues. The CDR3 nucleotides read TGTGCCAGCAGGCAGGGAACAACTAATGAAAAACTGTTTTTT. The encoded protein is CASRQGTTNEKLFF.

In its sample, this clone was seen once. The chain employs TRBV30 and TRBJ2-3, with D tentatively TRBD1 or TRBD2 (5 bases each). This CDR3 spans 13 amino acids. V was shortened by 1 base and J by 9 bases, with 14 bases between the two germline ends. Looked up from germline, CDR1 is GTSNPN and CDR2 is SVGIG (reference sequence). For the CDR3, the DNA is TGTGCCTGGAGTGCTGGCGGTGGGGGAACGCAGTATTTT. Amino acid sequence: CAWSAGGGGTQYF.

The V gene is TRBV7-6, the J gene TRBJ2-3; TRBD1 might be the D (8 bases). Germline V lookup: CDR1 SGHVS, CDR2 FNYEAQ. V was trimmed by 1 base and J by 0 bases, leaving 11 bases between them. The CDR3 runs to 16 residues. The CDR3 sequence is CASSLVQGGSTDTQYF. The CDR3 region has the DNA TGTGCCAGCAGCTTAGTACAGGGGGGGAGCACAGATACGCAGTATTTT.

V is TRBV4-1 and J is TRBJ2-3; the match to TRBD2 covers 9 bases. Germline CDR1 reads MGHRA; CDR2 reads YSYEKL. The CDR3 runs 20 residues. V trimming: 1 base; J trimming: 2 bases; junction bases outside the gene matches: 16. CDR3 DNA sequence: TGCGCCAGCAGCCAAGGGGAGGGCCACATAGCGGGGGCTAACACAGATACGCAGTATTTT. This codes for CASSQGEGHIAGANTDTQYF.

This clone occurred a few times. The chain has TRBV29-1 and TRBJ1-5; the D is unclear. This CDR3 has 13 residues. In germline, CDR1 is SQVTM, CDR2 ANQGSEA. V was cut by 4 bases and J by 0 bases, with 7 bases left in between. CDR3 region: CSVAQNSNQPQHF. As DNA, the CDR3 is TGCAGCGTTGCCCAGAATAGCAATCAGCCCCAGCATTTT.

The chain combines TRBV7-2 with TRBJ2-3; tentative D call: TRBD2 (6 bases). Trimming removed 5 bases from V and 5 bases from J, with 20 bases in between. The CDR3 is 16 amino acids. Germline V lookup: CDR1 SGHTA, CDR2 FQGNSA. CDR3 sequence reads: CASSPPGAWGGDTQYF. CDR3 bases: TGTGCCAGCAGCCCGCCCGGGGCCTGGGGAGGAGATACGCAGTATTTT.